Each of the 13 T cell receptor beta chains below was sequenced from the same sample in a study of metastatic and nonmetastatic thyroid tumors (dated by TCRdb to the early 2020s). The library relied on PCR. The sequencer listed for this sample is Illumina HiSeq 4000. In-frame beta chains were kept once TCRdb had trimmed the public reads at Q25 with fastp and called clones with MiXCR. This sample lists about 30,000 clones; 35% were detected once. The ten biggest clones cover about 23% of the sample. No treatment had been received by any patient before thyroid surgery. Sequencing used tumor tissue. All receptors derive from a female donor with papillary thyroid cancer or a benign thyroid nodule (not recorded which). Some clones in this sample may be carry-over from other donors' samples.

The chain recombines TRBV7-2 with TRBJ2-7; a possible D gene is TRBD2 (5 bases). V lost 6 bases and J 5 bases, leaving 14 bases between the germline ends. Per germline, CDR1 SGHTA and CDR2 FQGNSA. The CDR3 consists of 13 residues. The CDR3 sequence is CASSLGLANEQYF. The CDR3 bases are TGTGCCAGCAGTCTCGGGCTAGCAAACGAGCAGTACTTC.

This clone has more than one count but fewer than ten. The CDR3 DNA reads TGTGCCAGTATCGATAGGGGCATATACGAGCAGTACTTC. It is translated as CASIDRGIYEQYF. The chain is built from TRBV19 and TRBJ2-7; tentative D call: TRBD1 (5 bases). The V gene lost 7 bases and the J gene lost 4 bases, with 14 bases spanning the gap. This CDR3 comprises 13 residues. Germline V gene data show CDR1 as LNHDA and CDR2 as SQIVND (reference sequence).

Here the CDR3 DNA reads TGCGCCAGCAGCTTGGGGGGGCTGGAGACCCAGTACTTC. It encodes CASSLGGLETQYF. This chain connects TRBV5-1 to TRBJ2-5, with a possible D match to TRBD1 (6 bases). This CDR3 has 13 amino acids. The germline V gene encodes CDR1 SGHRS and CDR2 YFSETQ. Trimming removed 0 bases from V and 5 bases from J, with 8 bases in between.

The rearrangement links TRBV28 to TRBJ1-6; possible D gene TRBD1, 6 bases. The CDR3 is 13 residues long. CDR1 and CDR2 from the germline V gene are MDHEN and SYDVKM. V was shortened by 5 bases and J by 8 bases, with 10 bases between the two germline ends. The CDR3 is CASSRDRHSPLHF. The CDR3 nucleotides are TGTGCCAGCAGTAGAGACAGGCATTCACCCCTCCACTTT.

This clone was found once. This chain joins TRBV7-8 and TRBJ2-3; D perhaps matches TRBD2 (6 bases). The CDR3 spans 16 residues. Between the trimmed V and J ends, which lost 5 bases and 0 bases, there was a span of 15 bases. CDR1 SGHVS and CDR2 FQNEAQ come from the germline V gene. This chain's CDR3 is CASSPGASGSTDTQYF. CDR3 nucleotides: TGTGCCAGCAGCCCCGGAGCCAGCGGGAGCACAGATACGCAGTATTTT.

Many counts were recorded for this clone. The V and J genes are TRBV6-6 and TRBJ2-1; TRBD2 aligns across 12 bases. CDR1 and CDR2 (germline): MNHNY, SVGAGI (reference sequence). CDR3 length: 17 amino acids. V gave up 5 bases and J gave up 4 bases; unmatched junction bases: 9. The CDR3 is CASSTIGLAGKYNEQFF. The CDR3 DNA sequence: TGTGCCAGCAGTACCATCGGACTAGCGGGAAAGTACAATGAGCAGTTCTTC.

This clone was detected a few times. The chain employs TRBV28 and TRBJ2-2, with TRBD2 matching 13 bases. This CDR3 contains 18 residues. Germline trimming cut 5 bases from V and 3 bases from J; bases unmatched to any gene: 9. CDR1 and CDR2 from the germline V gene are MDHEN and SYDVKM. The CDR3 DNA reads as TGTGCCAGCAGTGTGGGACTAGCGGGAACGTGGGACACCGGGGAGCTGTTTTTT. This codes for CASSVGLAGTWDTGELFF.

The V and J genes are TRBV20-1 and TRBJ2-1, with 8 bases fitting TRBD1. The CDR3 spans 15 residues. After removal of 3 bases from V and 4 bases from J, the junction contained 8 bases not matched to a gene. From germline, CDR1 is DFQATT and CDR2 SNEGSKA (reference sequence). CDR3 sequence reads: CSASLPGGVYNEQFF. Written as DNA, the CDR3 is TGCAGTGCTAGCCTTCCAGGGGGCGTTTACAATGAGCAGTTCTTC.

This chain links TRBV10-1 with TRBJ2-5; TRBD1 might be the D (6 bases). CDR1 is WNHNN and CDR2 is SYGVQD in the germline V gene (reference sequence). The CDR3 totals 17 residues. V was shortened by 0 bases and J by 4 bases, with 18 bases between the two germline ends. CDR3 nucleotide sequence: TGCGCCAGCAGTGAGTCTCACGGGACAAGGGGATTAGAGACCCAGTACTTC. Its protein product is CASSESHGTRGLETQYF.

This rearrangement joins TRBV20-1 to TRBJ1-6; 7 nucleotides match TRBD1. The CDR3 extends over 17 amino acids. V gave up 1 base and J gave up 0 bases; unmatched junction bases: 6. Germline lookup yields CDR1 DFQATT and CDR2 SNEGSKA (reference sequence). CDR3 DNA: TGCAGTGCTAGAGGGGCGACAGGGAGCTCCTATAATTCACCCCTCCACTTT. Translating it yields CSARGATGSSYNSPLHF.

The V gene is TRBV6-2 or TRBV6-3, the J gene TRBJ2-7, with D maybe TRBD1 (5 bases). Germline V CDR1 and CDR2: MNHEY, SVGEGT. The CDR3 length is 13 residues. Trimming took off 4 bases at V and 2 bases at J, with 9 bases between the two ends. The CDR3 DNA follows: TGTGCCAGCAGTTTTGGGGCCACCTACGAGCAGTACTTC. Its protein is CASSFGATYEQYF.

This clone was recorded a few times. This rearrangement joins TRBV28 to TRBJ2-3; D remains ambiguous. CDR1 and CDR2 from the germline V gene are MDHEN and SYDVKM. This CDR3 has 15 residues. The V and J ends lost 2 bases and 1 base respectively, with 10 bases between them. The chain's CDR3 is CASSLIVPGTDTQYF. The CDR3, as DNA: TGTGCCAGCAGTTTAATAGTACCTGGCACAGATACGCAGTATTTT.

The chain carries TRBV19 and TRBJ2-7; D uncertain. Germline CDR1 and CDR2: LNHDA and SQIVND (reference sequence). The CDR3 consists of 13 residues. The V gene lost 5 bases and the J gene lost 1 base, with 9 bases spanning the gap. This CDR3 is CASSASISYEQYF. The CDR3 coding sequence is TGTGCCAGTAGTGCCAGTATATCCTACGAGCAGTACTTC. Variable domain in full (rest from reference TRBV19 and TRBJ2-7): DGGITQSPKYLFRKEGQNVTLSCEQNLNHDAMYWYRQDPGQGLRLIYYSQIVNDFQKGDIAEGYSVSREKKESFPLTVTSAQKNPTAFYLCASSASISYEQYFGPGTRLTVT.